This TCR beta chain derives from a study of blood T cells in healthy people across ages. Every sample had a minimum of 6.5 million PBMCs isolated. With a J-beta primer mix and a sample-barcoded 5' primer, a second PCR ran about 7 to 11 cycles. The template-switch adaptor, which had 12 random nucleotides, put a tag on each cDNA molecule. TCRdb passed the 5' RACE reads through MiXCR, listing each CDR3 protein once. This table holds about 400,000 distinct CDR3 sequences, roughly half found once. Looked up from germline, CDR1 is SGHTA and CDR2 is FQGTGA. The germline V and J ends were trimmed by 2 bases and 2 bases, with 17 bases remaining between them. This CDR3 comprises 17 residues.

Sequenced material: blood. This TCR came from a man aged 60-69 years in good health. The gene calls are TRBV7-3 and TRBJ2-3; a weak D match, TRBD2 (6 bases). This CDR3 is CASSLYVSAGFTDTQYF. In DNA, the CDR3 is TGTGCCAGCAGCTTATACGTGTCGGCGGGGTTCACAGATACGCAGTATTTT.